These 24 T cell receptor beta chains share one sample of origin, sequenced in a study of neurological immune-mediated disorders. TCRdb reprocessed the 5' RACE reads via MiXCR and lists one record per CDR3 protein. Of 25,000 to 30,000 distinct CDR3 sequences listed, around 6.3% were seen once; the top ten hold roughly 10%. Sequencing input: PBMCs. Source of these receptors: a woman between 50 and 59 years old in good health.

In its sample, this clonotype was seen many times. This sequence joins TRBV20-1 and TRBJ1-4; possible D gene TRBD1, 5 bases. The CDR3 loop spans 11 amino acids. V lost 6 bases to trimming and J lost 7 bases, with 9 bases between them. Germline V lookup: CDR1 DFQATT, CDR2 SNEGSKA (reference sequence). Here the CDR3 DNA reads TGCAGTGCCAAGACAGTTGAAAAACTGTTTTTT. It encodes CSAKTVEKLFF.

Many counts were recorded for this clonotype. The rearrangement links TRBV20-1 to TRBJ2-5, with 8 bases lining up with TRBD1. The junction had 15 bases not matched to a gene; V was cut back by 6 bases and J by 6 bases. CDR1 is DFQATT and CDR2 is SNEGSKA in the germline V gene (reference sequence). The CDR3 runs to 15 residues. The CDR3 DNA is TGCAGTGCACCCCGACAGGGGACCTCCAAGAAGACCCAGTACTTC. This translates into CSAPRQGTSKKTQYF.

There are many counts of this clonotype. V is TRBV18 and J is TRBJ1-5; 7 bases align to TRBD1. The CDR3 has 16 amino acids. CDR1 is KGHSH, CDR2 LQKENI, per germline. J was trimmed by 5 bases and V by 4 bases; bases with no gene match: 11. The CDR3 protein is CASSRGKGATYQPQHF. In nucleotides, the CDR3 is TGTGCCAGCTCACGAGGGAAGGGGGCCACTTATCAGCCCCAGCATTTT.

V is TRBV4-2 and J is TRBJ2-7; 7 bases fit TRBD1. This CDR3 is 15 amino acids long. The germline V gene has CDR1 LGHNA and CDR2 YNFKEQ. V was clipped by 4 bases and J by 0 bases; unmatched bases: 6. The CDR3 DNA is TGTGCCAGCAGCCTACGGGACAGTAACTCCTACGAGCAGTACTTC. Translation gives CASSLRDSNSYEQYF.

This clonotype has at least ten counts. The chain combines TRBV5-1 with TRBJ1-2; D gene unclear. Germline lookup yields CDR1 SGHRS and CDR2 YFSETQ. V was pared by 7 bases and J by 0 bases, with 10 bases between. The CDR3 spans 13 residues. The CDR3 loop is CASRTEANYGYTF. The DNA for the CDR3 is TGCGCCAGCCGGACGGAGGCTAACTATGGCTACACCTTC. Based on the CDR3 plus reference TRBV5-1 and TRBJ1-2, the full variable domain is KAGVTQTPRYLIKTRGQQVTLSCSPISGHRSVSWYQQTPGQGLQFLFEYFSETQRNKGNFPGRFSGRQFSNSRSEMNVSTLELGDSALYLCASRTEANYGYTFGSGTRLTVV.

This clonotype was picked up many times. For the CDR3, the DNA is TGTGCCAGCAGCTTAGTGGCGCTAGCGGGTGGTGAGCAGTTCTTC. Its protein product is CASSLVALAGGEQFF. This chain connects TRBV7-2 to TRBJ2-1; 8 nucleotides match TRBD2. Germline V gene sequence: CDR1 SGHTA, CDR2 FQGNSA. V shed 1 base and J 9 bases; nucleotides not matched to a gene: 8. CDR3 length equals 15 residues.

Many counts were recorded for this clonotype. The chain links TRBV28 to TRBJ1-1; TRBD1 is a possible D gene (6 bases). The germline gives CDR1 MDHEN, CDR2 SYDVKM. The CDR3 contains 14 residues. V was clipped by 7 bases and J by 5 bases, with 17 bases between them. This CDR3 is CASIRGGIATEAFF. DNA for the CDR3: TGTGCCAGCATAAGGGGGGGAATCGCGACTGAAGCTTTCTTT.

This clonotype was seen many times. The chain joins TRBV20-1 to TRBJ2-7; D not resolved. Trimming pared 3 bases from V and 7 bases from J, leaving 16 bases between. Germline values: CDR1 DFQATT, CDR2 SNEGSKA (reference sequence). The CDR3 totals 13 residues. The CDR3 is CSARAFLPEEQYF. For the CDR3, the DNA is TGCAGTGCTAGGGCTTTCCTACCGGAAGAGCAGTACTTC.

This clonotype showed up many times. The gene calls are TRBV7-2 and TRBJ2-7; 7 bases map to TRBD2. V lost 4 bases to trimming and J lost 6 bases; unmatched junction nucleotides: 3. The germline V gene encodes CDR1 SGHTA and CDR2 FQGNSA. The CDR3 has 12 residues. The CDR3 DNA is TGTGCCAGCAGCTACGGGACTACCGAGCAGTACTTC. Translated, it gives CASSYGTTEQYF.

This clonotype showed up many times. This chain links TRBV5-1 with TRBJ2-2, with 11 bases fitting TRBD1. The CDR3 is 18 amino acids. With 0 bases clipped from V and 6 bases from J, the junction kept 10 bases outside the gene matches. Germline CDR1 is SGHRS and CDR2 is YFSETQ. The CDR3 bases are TGCGCCAGCAGCTTGGAGGGGACAGGGGGTATGCCGTCCGGGGAGCTGTTTTTT. Protein: CASSLEGTGGMPSGELFF.

This clonotype was found many times. This sequence joins TRBV7-2 and TRBJ2-1, with 11 positions matching TRBD2. The CDR3 is 15 residues long. Germline CDR1 SGHTA, CDR2 FQGNSA. V lost 1 base, J lost 9 bases, and 5 bases stayed unmatched. The CDR3 here is CASSLVAGGPGEQFF. The CDR3 DNA follows: TGTGCCAGCAGCTTAGTAGCGGGGGGGCCGGGTGAGCAGTTCTTC.

This clonotype was found many times. The chain couples TRBV7-8 to TRBJ2-3; TRBD2 matches 13 bases. Germline V gives CDR1 SGHVS, CDR2 FQNEAQ. Trimming cost V 5 bases and J 5 bases; bases outside gene matches: 7. The CDR3 is made up of 16 amino acids. CDR3 in amino acids: CASSDSTSGRIDTQYF. CDR3 DNA sequence: TGTGCCAGCAGCGATTCGACTAGCGGGAGGATAGATACGCAGTATTTT. The variable domain in full, completed from reference TRBV7-8 and TRBJ2-3, reads GAGVSQSPRYKVAKRGQDVALRCDPISGHVSLFWYQQALGQGPEFLTYFQNEAQLDKSGLPSDRFFAERPEGSVSTLKIQRTQQEDSAVYLCASSDSTSGRIDTQYFGPGTRLTVL.

This clonotype was counted many times. This chain connects TRBV28 to TRBJ2-7, with TRBD1 as a possible D gene (6 bases). Trimming removed 5 bases from V and 0 bases from J, with 14 bases in between. CDR1 is MDHEN, CDR2 SYDVKM, per germline. The CDR3 consists of 15 residues. In DNA, the CDR3 is TGTGCCAGCAGTGGGGGCCCGAGGGGCTCCTACGAGCAGTACTTC. As protein: CASSGGPRGSYEQYF.

This clonotype was picked up many times. The chain joins TRBV7-6 to TRBJ2-5, with 7 bases lining up with TRBD1. Trimming removed 6 bases from V and 4 bases from J; junction bases left unmatched: 8. The CDR3 runs 14 residues. Germline CDR1 is SGHVS and CDR2 is FNYEAQ. CDR3 DNA sequence: TGTGCCAGCAGAACGGGACAGCCCCCAGAGACCCAGTACTTC. Translating it yields CASRTGQPPETQYF.

This clonotype has a count of ten or more. J is TRBJ1-4 and V is TRBV5-1; the match to TRBD1 covers 9 bases. CDR1 and CDR2 (germline): SGHRS, YFSETQ. The CDR3 extends over 15 amino acids. The V and J ends lost 4 bases and 7 bases, in that order; junction bases with no gene match: 8. For the CDR3, the DNA is TGCGCCAGCAGCGAAACAGGGGGCGCAGGTGAAAAACTGTTTTTT. Protein product: CASSETGGAGEKLFF.

This clonotype was seen repeatedly, ten times or more. The chain links TRBV4-1 to TRBJ2-3, with 9 bases aligning to TRBD1. CDR1 and CDR2 (germline): MGHRA, YSYEKL. V was pared by 1 base and J by 4 bases, with 9 bases of the junction left unmatched. The CDR3 consists of 17 residues. The CDR3 here is CASSQVVQGAVADTQYF. In DNA form, the CDR3 reads TGCGCCAGCAGCCAAGTTGTACAGGGGGCTGTGGCAGATACGCAGTATTTT.

This clonotype was observed many times. CDR3 nucleotides: TGTGCCAGCAGCTACGGTGAGACCCAGTACTTC. Protein product: CASSYGETQYF. V is TRBV6-2 or TRBV6-3 and J is TRBJ2-5; D gene unclear. The CDR3 consists of 11 residues. Germline CDR1 MNHEY, CDR2 SVGEGT. V dropped 6 bases and J dropped 5 bases, with 7 bases sitting between them.

This clonotype was seen many times. J is TRBJ2-5 and V is TRBV10-3; D is perhaps TRBD2 (6 bases). V was cut by 3 bases and J by 1 base, with 6 bases left in between. This CDR3 comprises 13 residues. CDR1 and CDR2 from the germline V gene are ENHRY and SYGVKD. CDR3 in DNA: TGTGCCATCAGTGACGGGGGCCAAGAGACCCAGTACTTC. It codes for CAISDGGQETQYF.

In this sample, this clonotype turned up many times. The chain uses TRBV20-1 and TRBJ2-7; a weak D match, TRBD1 (6 bases). Germline V gene sequence: CDR1 DFQATT, CDR2 SNEGSKA (reference sequence). V dropped 5 bases and J dropped 0 bases, with 14 bases sitting between them. CDR3 size: 14 residues. This CDR3 reads CSARSGTHSYEQYF. The DNA for the CDR3 is TGCAGTGCTCGCTCCGGGACACACTCCTACGAGCAGTACTTC.

In its sample, this clonotype was seen many times. The chain uses TRBV12-3 or TRBV12-4 and TRBJ2-5; perhaps TRBD2 as D (6 bases). The CDR3 consists of 13 residues. Trimming shortened V by 5 bases and J by 5 bases, and 12 bases separated the two germline ends. In DNA form, the CDR3 reads TGTGCCAGCAGTCCGGACTATAGGGAGACCCAGTACTTC. This codes for CASSPDYRETQYF.

In this sample, this clonotype turned up many times. CDR3 DNA sequence: TGCGCCAGCAGGCAGGGGGCAGGGGAGCAGTTCTTC. The encoded protein is CASRQGAGEQFF. The V gene is TRBV5-1, the J gene TRBJ2-1; 8 nucleotides line up with TRBD1. The junction had 5 bases not matched to a gene; V was cut back by 5 bases and J by 10 bases. The CDR3 runs to 12 residues. CDR1 SGHRS and CDR2 YFSETQ come from the germline V gene.

This clonotype appeared many times. The V gene is TRBV20-1, the J gene TRBJ1-1; D unclear. CDR3 size: 14 residues. Germline-derived CDR1 and CDR2 are DFQATT and SNEGSKA (reference sequence). Trimming stripped 1 base from V and 3 bases from J, with 12 bases between. The CDR3: CSARGAIKDTEAFF. The CDR3 DNA reads TGCAGTGCTAGAGGGGCTATTAAGGACACTGAAGCTTTCTTT.

This clonotype occurred many times. The CDR3 bases are TGTGCCAGCAGCCGACTAGCGGGGGCCTACGAGCAGTACTTC. Amino acid sequence: CASSRLAGAYEQYF. V is TRBV6-5 and J is TRBJ2-7, with 12 bases identical to TRBD2. The J segment lost 2 bases and the V segment lost 6 bases, leaving 2 bases of the junction unmatched. The germline V gene has CDR1 MNHEY and CDR2 SVGAGI. The CDR3 totals 14 residues.

This clonotype was seen only once. This sequence joins TRBV9 and TRBJ2-1, with TRBD2 matching over 12 bases. Germline CDR1 SGDLS, CDR2 YYNGEE. V was clipped by 2 bases and J by 3 bases; unmatched bases: 0. The length of the CDR3 is 15 residues. The CDR3 protein is CASSVGLAGYNEQFF. CDR3 nucleotide sequence: TGTGCCAGCAGCGTGGGACTAGCGGGCTACAATGAGCAGTTCTTC.